A single T cell receptor (beta chain) is shown here with its context. The antigen is undetermined. A library of TCRbeta sequences, prepared with unique molecular identifiers, was generated. MiXCR, applied by TCRdb to the PCR reads, yields one record per CDR3 protein. The table lists about 200,000 distinct CDR3 sequences, 6.3% of them singletons, with about 4.3% in the top ten. The V gene lost 1 base and the J gene lost 0 bases, with 10 bases spanning the gap. The CDR3 consists of 17 residues. In germline, CDR1 is MGHRA, CDR2 YSYEKL. The data belong to a study of T-cell reconstitution after alpha-beta-depleted transplantation in children. Study-level findings and limits: Surviving recipient T cells and intrathymic progenitors accounted for some patients' high TCRbeta diversity at day 60. The origin of alpha-beta T cells about two months after transplant was reportedly several hundred expanded graft clones. Newly generated T cells supplied most T-cell counts and diversity one year post-transplant.

The receptor was derived from a girl less than two years old with combined immunodeficiency, due to receive a stem cell transplant. This chain links TRBV4-1 with TRBJ2-6; no definite D call. Sequenced here: PBMCs, sampled before TCRalphabeta/CD19-depleted stem cell transplant. CDR3 sequence reads: CASSQVAEISGANVLTF. CDR3 in DNA: TGCGCCAGCAGCCAAGTTGCAGAGATCTCTGGGGCCAACGTCCTGACTTTC.